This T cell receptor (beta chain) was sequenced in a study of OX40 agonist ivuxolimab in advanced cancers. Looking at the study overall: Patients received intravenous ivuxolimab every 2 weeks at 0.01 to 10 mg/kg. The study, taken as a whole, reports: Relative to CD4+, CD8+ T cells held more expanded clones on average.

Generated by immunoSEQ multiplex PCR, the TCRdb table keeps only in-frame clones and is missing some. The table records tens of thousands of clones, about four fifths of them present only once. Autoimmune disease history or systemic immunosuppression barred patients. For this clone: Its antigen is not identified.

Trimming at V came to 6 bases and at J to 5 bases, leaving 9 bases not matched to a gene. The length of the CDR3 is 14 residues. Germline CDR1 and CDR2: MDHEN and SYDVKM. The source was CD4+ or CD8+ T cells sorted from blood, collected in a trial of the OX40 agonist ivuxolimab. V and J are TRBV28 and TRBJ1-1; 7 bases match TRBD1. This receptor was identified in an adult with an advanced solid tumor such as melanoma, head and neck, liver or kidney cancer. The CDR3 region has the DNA TGTGCCAGCAGAGTGAGGGGGCGCGTAACTGAAGCTTTCTTT. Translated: CASRVRGRVTEAFF.